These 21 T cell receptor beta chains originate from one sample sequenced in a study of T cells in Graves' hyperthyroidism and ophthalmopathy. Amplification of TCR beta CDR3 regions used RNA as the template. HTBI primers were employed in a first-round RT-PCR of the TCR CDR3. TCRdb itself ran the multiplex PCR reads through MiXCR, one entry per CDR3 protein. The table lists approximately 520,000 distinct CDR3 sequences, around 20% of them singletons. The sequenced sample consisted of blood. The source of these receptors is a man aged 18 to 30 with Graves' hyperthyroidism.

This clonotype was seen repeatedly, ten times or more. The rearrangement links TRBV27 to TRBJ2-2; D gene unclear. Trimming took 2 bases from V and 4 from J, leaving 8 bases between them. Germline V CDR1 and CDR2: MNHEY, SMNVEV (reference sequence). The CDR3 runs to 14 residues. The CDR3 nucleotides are TGTGCCAGCAGTTTAAACCGCCTCACCGGGGAGCTGTTTTTT. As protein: CASSLNRLTGELFF.

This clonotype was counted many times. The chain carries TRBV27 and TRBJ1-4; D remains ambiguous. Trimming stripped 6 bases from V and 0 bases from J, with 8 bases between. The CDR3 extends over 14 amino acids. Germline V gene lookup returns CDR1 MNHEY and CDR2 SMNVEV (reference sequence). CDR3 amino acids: CASSGRATNEKLFF. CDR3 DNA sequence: TGTGCCAGCAGCGGACGGGCAACTAATGAAAAACTGTTTTTT.

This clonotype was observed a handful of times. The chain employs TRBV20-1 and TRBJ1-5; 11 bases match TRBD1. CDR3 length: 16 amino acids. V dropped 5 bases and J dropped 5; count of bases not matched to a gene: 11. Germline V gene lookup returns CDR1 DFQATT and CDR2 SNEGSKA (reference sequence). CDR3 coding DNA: TGCAGTGCTCCCCCCGCGGACAGGGGGCTTGATCAGCCCCAGCATTTT. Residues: CSAPPADRGLDQPQHF.

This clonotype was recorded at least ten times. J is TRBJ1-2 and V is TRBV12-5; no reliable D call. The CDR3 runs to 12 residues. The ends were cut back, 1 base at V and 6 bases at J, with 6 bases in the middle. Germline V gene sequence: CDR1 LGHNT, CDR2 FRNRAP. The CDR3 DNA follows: TGTGCTAGTGGTTTGGACTTTCATGGCTACACCTTC. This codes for CASGLDFHGYTF.

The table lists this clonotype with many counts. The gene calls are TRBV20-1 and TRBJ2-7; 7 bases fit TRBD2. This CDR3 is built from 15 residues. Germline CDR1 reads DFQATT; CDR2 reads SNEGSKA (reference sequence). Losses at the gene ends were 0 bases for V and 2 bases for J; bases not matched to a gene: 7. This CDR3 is CSARDWPSGTYEQYF. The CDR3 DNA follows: TGCAGTGCTAGAGATTGGCCTAGCGGAACCTACGAGCAGTACTTC.

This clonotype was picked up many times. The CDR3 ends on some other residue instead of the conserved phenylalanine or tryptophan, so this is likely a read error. The CDR3 DNA sequence: TGTGCCAGCAGTGAACCCCCCAAGGGGAACACTGAAGCTTTCTCT. It translates to CASSEPPKGNTEAFS. The rearrangement uses TRBV6-1 and TRBJ1-1; D call uncertain. The CDR3 extends over 15 amino acids. Between the trimmed V and J ends, which lost 2 bases and 1 base, there was a span of 11 bases. Germline values: CDR1 MNHNS, CDR2 SASEGT.

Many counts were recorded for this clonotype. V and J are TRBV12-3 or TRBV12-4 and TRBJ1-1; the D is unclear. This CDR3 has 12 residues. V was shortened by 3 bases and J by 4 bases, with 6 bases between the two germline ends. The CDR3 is CASSFYSTEAFF. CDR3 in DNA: TGTGCCAGCAGTTTTTATAGCACTGAAGCTTTCTTT.

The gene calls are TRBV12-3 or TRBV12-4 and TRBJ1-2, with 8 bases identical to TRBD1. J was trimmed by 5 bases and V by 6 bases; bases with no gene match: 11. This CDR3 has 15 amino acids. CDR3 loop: CASSSSGGEKYGYTF. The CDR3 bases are TGTGCCAGCAGCTCGTCAGGGGGCGAAAAGTATGGCTACACCTTC.

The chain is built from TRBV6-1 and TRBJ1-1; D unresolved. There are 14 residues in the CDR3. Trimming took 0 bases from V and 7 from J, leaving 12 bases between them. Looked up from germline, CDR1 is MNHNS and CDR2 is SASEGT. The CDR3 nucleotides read TGTGCCAGCAGTGAAGCAGTTGAGAGGCTTGAAGCTTTCTTT. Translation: CASSEAVERLEAFF.

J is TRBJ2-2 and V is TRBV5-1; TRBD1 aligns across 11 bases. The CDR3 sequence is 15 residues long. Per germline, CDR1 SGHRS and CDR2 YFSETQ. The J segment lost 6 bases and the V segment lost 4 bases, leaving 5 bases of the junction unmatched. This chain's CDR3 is CASSPGQGGPGELFF. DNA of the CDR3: TGCGCCAGCAGCCCGGGACAGGGGGGTCCCGGGGAGCTGTTTTTT.

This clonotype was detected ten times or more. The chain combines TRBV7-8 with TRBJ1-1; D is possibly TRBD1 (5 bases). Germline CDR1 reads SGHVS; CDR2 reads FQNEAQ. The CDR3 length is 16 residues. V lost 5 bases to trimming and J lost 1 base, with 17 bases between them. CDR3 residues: CASSKRPGGANTEAFF. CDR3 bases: TGTGCCAGCAGCAAACGACCCGGAGGGGCGAACACTGAAGCTTTCTTT.

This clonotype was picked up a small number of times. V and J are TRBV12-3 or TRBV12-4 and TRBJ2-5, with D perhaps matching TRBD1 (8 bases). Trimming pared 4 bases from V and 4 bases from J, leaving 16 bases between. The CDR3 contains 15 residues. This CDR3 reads CASSSRQGRGETQYF. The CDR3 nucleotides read TGTGCCAGCAGTTCCAGACAGGGGAGGGGAGAGACCCAGTACTTC.

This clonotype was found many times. CDR3 DNA: TGTGCCAGCAGTTTCTTCGGGACAGGGAACACTGAAGCTTTCTTT. This codes for CASSFFGTGNTEAFF. The rearrangement links TRBV27 to TRBJ1-1, with 8 bases lining up with TRBD1. Germline CDR1 and CDR2: MNHEY and SMNVEV (reference sequence). The CDR3 spans 15 residues. Unmatched junction bases numbered 4, after V lost 3 bases and J lost 1 base.

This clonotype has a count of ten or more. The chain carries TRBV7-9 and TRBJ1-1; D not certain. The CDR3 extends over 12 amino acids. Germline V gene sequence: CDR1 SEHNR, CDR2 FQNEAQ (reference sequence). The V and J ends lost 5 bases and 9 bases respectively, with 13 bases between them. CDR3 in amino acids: CASSPQARQAFF. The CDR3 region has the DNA TGTGCCAGCAGCCCGCAAGCTAGGCAAGCTTTCTTT.

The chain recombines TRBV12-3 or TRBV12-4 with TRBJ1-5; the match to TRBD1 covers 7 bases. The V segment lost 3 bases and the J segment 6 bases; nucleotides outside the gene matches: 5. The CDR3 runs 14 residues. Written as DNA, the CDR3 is TGTGCCAGCAGTTTCGCAGGGGGAGGTCAGCCCCAGCATTTT. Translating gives CASSFAGGGQPQHF.

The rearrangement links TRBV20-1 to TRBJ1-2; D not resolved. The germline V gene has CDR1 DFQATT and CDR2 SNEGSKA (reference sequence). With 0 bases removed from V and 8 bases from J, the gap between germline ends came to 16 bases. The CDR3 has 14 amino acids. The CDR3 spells CSARDRGTFQGYTF. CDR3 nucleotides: TGCAGTGCTAGAGATCGTGGAACATTTCAGGGCTACACCTTC.

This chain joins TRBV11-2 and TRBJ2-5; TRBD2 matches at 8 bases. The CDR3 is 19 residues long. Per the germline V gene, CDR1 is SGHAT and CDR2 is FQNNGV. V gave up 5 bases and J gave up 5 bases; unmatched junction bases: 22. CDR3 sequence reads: CASSTGTMFGGGLLETQYF. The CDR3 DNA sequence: TGTGCCAGCAGCACCGGGACAATGTTCGGCGGGGGGTTACTTGAGACCCAGTACTTC. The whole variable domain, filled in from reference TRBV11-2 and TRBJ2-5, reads EAGVAQSPRYKIIEKRQSVAFWCNPISGHATLYWYQQILGQGPKLLIQFQNNGVVDDSQLPKDRFSAERLKGVDSTLKIQPAKLEDSAVYLCASSTGTMFGGGLLETQYFGPGTRLLVL.

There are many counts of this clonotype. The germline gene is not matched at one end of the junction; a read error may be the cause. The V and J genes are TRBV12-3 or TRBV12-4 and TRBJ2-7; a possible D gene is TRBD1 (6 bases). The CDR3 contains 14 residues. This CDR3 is CASSLGQGIYEQYF. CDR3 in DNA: TGTGCCAGCAGTTTGGGGCAGGGGATCTACGAGCAATACTTC.

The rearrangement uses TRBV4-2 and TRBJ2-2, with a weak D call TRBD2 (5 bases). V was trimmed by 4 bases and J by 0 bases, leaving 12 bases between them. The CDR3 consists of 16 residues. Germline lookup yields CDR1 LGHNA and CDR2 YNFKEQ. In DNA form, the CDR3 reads TGTGCCAGCAGCCCGGCGGGTGGAACGAACACCGGGGAGCTGTTTTTT. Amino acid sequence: CASSPAGGTNTGELFF.

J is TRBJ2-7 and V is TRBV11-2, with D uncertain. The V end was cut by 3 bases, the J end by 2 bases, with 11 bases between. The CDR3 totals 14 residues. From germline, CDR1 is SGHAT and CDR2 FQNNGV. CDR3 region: CASSLSKNPYEQYF. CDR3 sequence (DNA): TGTGCCAGCAGCTTGTCCAAGAACCCCTACGAGCAGTACTTC.

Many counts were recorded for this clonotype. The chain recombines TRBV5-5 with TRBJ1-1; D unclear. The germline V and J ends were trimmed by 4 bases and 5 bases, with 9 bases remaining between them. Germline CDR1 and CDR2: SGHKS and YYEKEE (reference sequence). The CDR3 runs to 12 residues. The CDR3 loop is CASSTSETEAFF. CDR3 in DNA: TGTGCCAGCAGCACGTCGGAAACTGAAGCTTTCTTT.